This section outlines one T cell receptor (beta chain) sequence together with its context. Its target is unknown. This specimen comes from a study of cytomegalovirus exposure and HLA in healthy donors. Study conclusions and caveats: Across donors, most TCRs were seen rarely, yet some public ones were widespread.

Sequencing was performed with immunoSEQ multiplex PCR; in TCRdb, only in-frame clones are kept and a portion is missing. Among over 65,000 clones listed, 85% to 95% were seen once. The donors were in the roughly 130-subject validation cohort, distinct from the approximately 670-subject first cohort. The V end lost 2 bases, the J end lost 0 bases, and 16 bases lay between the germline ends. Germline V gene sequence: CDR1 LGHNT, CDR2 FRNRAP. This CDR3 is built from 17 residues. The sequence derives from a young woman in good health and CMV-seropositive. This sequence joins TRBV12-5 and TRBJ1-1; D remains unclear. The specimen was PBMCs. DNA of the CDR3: TGTGCTAGTGGTTTGTCCCGGCAGGCCTTACTGAACACTGAAGCTTTCTTT. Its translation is CASGLSRQALLNTEAFF.